One and the same sample provided the 9 T cell receptor beta chains below, sequenced in a study of T-cell reconstitution after alpha-beta-depleted transplantation in children. The authors prepared the TCRbeta library with unique molecular identifiers. MiXCR, applied by TCRdb to the PCR reads, yields one record per CDR3 protein. The data show about 640,000 distinct CDR3 sequences, over 10% seen once. Sequenced here: PBMCs, mostly from graft donor cells, sampled 360 days after TCRalphabeta/CD19-depleted stem cell transplant. All receptors derive from a male patient younger than 18 who had a stem cell transplant for acute myeloid leukemia, so the T cells may come from the graft donor.

V gene TRBV19 combines with J gene TRBJ2-7, with 11 bases matching TRBD2. Germline CDR1 is LNHDA and CDR2 is SQIVND (reference sequence). V lost 1 base, J lost 1 base, and 6 bases stayed unmatched. CDR3 size: 17 residues. This CDR3 reads CASSIVAGLAASYEQYF. DNA for the CDR3: TGTGCCAGTAGTATAGTGGCGGGACTAGCGGCATCCTACGAGCAGTACTTC.

The chain has TRBV6-2 or TRBV6-3 and TRBJ2-7; no clear D. With 0 bases removed from V and 2 bases from J, the gap between germline ends came to 14 bases. The CDR3 runs to 16 residues. Germline V gene data show CDR1 as MNHEY and CDR2 as SVGEGT. The CDR3 bases are TGTGCCAGCAGTTACTCGACGGAGCGACAAACCTACGAGCAGTACTTC. It specifies CASSYSTERQTYEQYF.

This clonotype was detected a few times. The chain employs TRBV2 and TRBJ2-2; D ambiguous. Germline CDR1 reads SNHLY; CDR2 reads FYNNEI. The CDR3 sequence is 18 residues long. The V end was cut by 7 bases, the J end by 3 bases, with 24 bases between. In nucleotides, the CDR3 is TGTGCCAGCAACTTGGCCCGGGCCGGAGATACTCACACCGGGGAGCTGTTTTTT. Translation gives CASNLARAGDTHTGELFF.

The chain has TRBV20-1 and TRBJ2-2; 7 bases map to TRBD1. This CDR3 comprises 13 residues. Germline CDR1 is DFQATT and CDR2 is SNEGSKA (reference sequence). The junction had 5 bases not matched to a gene; V was cut back by 7 bases and J by 3 bases. This chain's CDR3 is CSGGQTYTGELFF. In nucleotides, the CDR3 is TGCAGTGGGGGACAGACTTACACCGGGGAGCTGTTTTTT.

This clonotype has a handful of counts. The rearrangement links TRBV7-6 to TRBJ2-7, with TRBD2 matching 10 bases. V gave up 2 bases and J gave up 5 bases; unmatched junction bases: 3. In germline, CDR1 is SGHVS, CDR2 FNYEAQ. The CDR3 spans 14 residues. The CDR3 region is CASSLLAGADEQYF. The CDR3 bases are TGTGCCAGCAGCTTACTAGCGGGAGCGGACGAGCAGTACTTC.

This clonotype was picked up a small number of times. The V and J genes are TRBV20-1 and TRBJ2-1; D is ambiguous. This CDR3 has 12 residues. CDR1 and CDR2 (germline): DFQATT, SNEGSKA (reference sequence). Trimming shortened V by 3 bases and J by 10 bases, and 13 bases separated the two germline ends. This chain's CDR3 is CSASSGSTEQFF. The CDR3 nucleotides read TGCAGTGCTAGCTCCGGATCCACCGAGCAGTTCTTC.

This clonotype occurred a few times. In nucleotides, the CDR3 is TGTGCCAGCAGCCCAGGGCCCGACAGGGGAGGAGGAAAAAACATTCAGTACTTC. Encoded protein: CASSPGPDRGGGKNIQYF. The chain employs TRBV11-1 and TRBJ2-4; 8 bases align to TRBD1. V shed 5 bases, J shed 4 bases, and the junction held 16 bases outside the gene matches. Germline V gene data show CDR1 as SGHAT and CDR2 as FQDESV (reference sequence). This CDR3 spans 18 amino acids.

The chain is built from TRBV20-1 and TRBJ2-1; TRBD2 matches at 10 bases. Looked up from germline, CDR1 is DFQATT and CDR2 is SNEGSKA (reference sequence). The CDR3 loop spans 14 amino acids. Unmatched junction bases numbered 10, after V lost 6 bases and J lost 8 bases. CDR3: CSAPAGGVRHEQFF. The CDR3 DNA follows: TGCAGTGCACCAGCGGGAGGGGTCCGCCATGAGCAGTTCTTC.

In this sample, this clonotype turned up a few times. This sequence joins TRBV7-2 and TRBJ2-3; D gene ambiguous. The germline gives CDR1 SGHTA, CDR2 FQGNSA. The CDR3 contains 15 residues. Trimming took off 0 bases at V and 2 bases at J, with 9 bases between the two ends. CDR3 in amino acids: CASSLAQSATDTQYF. The CDR3 DNA reads TGTGCCAGCAGCTTAGCACAGTCGGCCACAGATACGCAGTATTTT. Based on the CDR3 plus reference TRBV7-2 and TRBJ2-3, the full variable domain is GAGVSQSPSNKVTEKGKDVELRCDPISGHTALYWYRQSLGQGLEFLIYFQGNSAPDKSGLPSDRFSAERTGGSVSTLTIQRTQQEDSAVYLCASSLAQSATDTQYFGPGTRLTVL.